This T cell receptor beta chain was documented in a study of T cell responses to AZD1222 COVID-19 vaccine. Study-level background: Analyses pooled second doses at about 4 or about 12 weeks.

The germline gives CDR1 MNHEY, CDR2 SMNVEV (reference sequence). CDR3 length equals 12 residues. Trimming left V 5 bases short and J 7 bases short, with 9 bases between. On this clone: Antigen: not known.

Method: immunoSEQ multiplex PCR; TCRdb's copy keeps in-frame clones and lacks some. The table lists roughly 100,000 clones, over 80% of them singletons. General study points: White British ancestry dominated among donors, who included more females, and clonal diversity was possibly underestimated. Spike-specific TCRs gained breadth and depth after people received two AZD1222 doses. Repertoire sampling happened only post peak T cell response.

The clonotype was recovered from an adult in good health. This chain connects TRBV27 to TRBJ1-5; possibly TRBD1 for D (6 bases). Sequenced here: peripheral blood, sampled on day 0 of AZD1222 vaccination. The CDR3 spells CASSIQGQPQHF. The CDR3 bases are TGTGCCAGCAGTATTCAGGGGCAGCCCCAGCATTTT.